The 18 T cell receptor beta chains presented below share a single source sample, sequenced in a study of T cell responses to AZD1222 COVID-19 vaccine. TCRdb's copy holds only in-frame clones and misses some; the assay was immunoSEQ multiplex PCR. Of approximately 180,000 clones detected, about nine tenths appear once; the ten largest clones hold approximately 3%. The material sequenced was peripheral blood, taken on day 0 of AZD1222 vaccination. The receptors derive from an adult in good health.

The CDR3 DNA follows: TGTGCCACCAGCAGAGGGGGACTAGCGGGGGGCCAAGAGACCCAGTACTTC. Translated, it gives CATSRGGLAGGQETQYF. V usage is TRBV15 and J usage is TRBJ2-5, with 15 positions matching TRBD2. The CDR3 contains 17 residues. V lost 1 base to trimming and J lost 1 base; unmatched junction nucleotides: 1. Germline lookup yields CDR1 LNHNV and CDR2 YYDKDF (reference sequence).

This clone showed up just a few times. V usage is TRBV4-2 and J usage is TRBJ2-1, with D perhaps TRBD2 (6 bases). V was cut by 2 bases and J by 7 bases, with 12 bases left in between. Germline V gene data show CDR1 as LGHNA and CDR2 as YNFKEQ. CDR3 length equals 14 residues. CDR3 DNA sequence: TGTGCCAGCAGCCAAAAGGAGGGTGGGAATGAGCAGTTCTTC. It encodes CASSQKEGGNEQFF.

This chain joins TRBV2 and TRBJ2-7; D not certain. The germline gives CDR1 SNHLY, CDR2 FYNNEI. V was pared by 2 bases and J by 0 bases, with 14 bases between. This CDR3 is built from 16 residues. Here the CDR3 reads CASSETGLGVSYEQYF. CDR3 coding DNA: TGTGCCAGCAGTGAAACGGGTTTGGGCGTCTCCTACGAGCAGTACTTC.

The chain joins TRBV24-1 to TRBJ2-2; perhaps TRBD2 as D (6 bases). Germline V gives CDR1 KGHDR, CDR2 SFDVKD. The CDR3 is made up of 14 amino acids. The V gene lost 4 bases and the J gene lost 4 bases, with 9 bases spanning the gap. This CDR3 reads CATSDPTSTGELFF. CDR3 DNA sequence: TGTGCCACCAGTGACCCGACTAGCACCGGGGAGCTGTTTTTT.

The rearrangement links TRBV9 to TRBJ1-2; D may be TRBD1 (5 bases). Germline loops: CDR1 SGDLS, CDR2 YYNGEE. This CDR3 has 17 residues. The germline V and J ends were trimmed by 3 bases and 4 bases, with 22 bases remaining between them. In nucleotides, the CDR3 is TGTGCCAGCAGCGCCCAGACGATACTAGACAGAACCTATGGCTACACCTTC. Translation gives CASSAQTILDRTYGYTF.

The chain employs TRBV7-3 and TRBJ2-1; 13 bases map to TRBD2. Unmatched junction bases numbered 3, after V lost 1 base and J lost 3 bases. Germline CDR1 SGHTA, CDR2 FQGTGA. The CDR3 is 17 residues long. CDR3 bases: TGTGCCAGCAGCTTAATGGGGACTAGCGGGATCTACAATGAGCAGTTCTTC. Protein: CASSLMGTSGIYNEQFF.

This chain connects TRBV2 to TRBJ1-6; maybe TRBD1 (6 bases). The V gene lost 6 bases and the J gene lost 2 bases, with 14 bases spanning the gap. CDR3 length: 16 residues. Looked up from germline, CDR1 is SNHLY and CDR2 is FYNNEI. DNA of the CDR3: TGTGCCAGCAGGGGAGCGGGGGGCACCTATAATTCACCCCTCCACTTT. This gives the protein CASRGAGGTYNSPLHF.

CDR3 protein: CASSQGGGVREQFF. CDR3 DNA sequence: TGTGCCAGCAGCCAAGGAGGCGGGGTCCGGGAGCAGTTCTTC. The chain employs TRBV14 and TRBJ2-1; D is perhaps TRBD2 (6 bases). The CDR3 totals 14 residues. Germline assignment: CDR1 SGHDN and CDR2 FVKESK. Trimming took 1 base from V and 10 from J, leaving 14 bases between them.

The chain carries TRBV7-9 and TRBJ1-1; D unresolved. The CDR3 runs 16 residues. Per the germline V gene, CDR1 is SEHNR and CDR2 is FQNEAQ (reference sequence). Trimming stripped 1 base from V and 0 bases from J, with 12 bases between. CDR3 nucleotide sequence: TGTGCCAGCAGCTTAGTGGGAGAGGGCCTGAACACTGAAGCTTTCTTT. Translating it yields CASSLVGEGLNTEAFF.

This clone has only a few counts. J is TRBJ1-4 and V is TRBV18; the D gene is possibly TRBD1 (6 bases). The CDR3 contains 15 residues. With 5 bases removed from V and 8 bases from J, the gap between germline ends came to 18 bases. Looked up from germline, CDR1 is KGHSH and CDR2 is LQKENI. The CDR3 region is CASSANRAQGEKLFF. CDR3 sequence (DNA): TGTGCCAGCTCAGCCAACAGGGCCCAAGGAGAAAAACTGTTTTTT.

The chain has TRBV7-2 and TRBJ1-3; D ambiguous. V was clipped by 5 bases and J by 0 bases, with 14 bases between them. The CDR3 loop spans 16 amino acids. The germline V gene has CDR1 SGHTA and CDR2 FQGNSA. The CDR3 loop is CASSPWTPRSGNTIYF. The CDR3 DNA follows: TGTGCCAGCAGCCCCTGGACCCCCCGCTCTGGAAACACCATATATTTT. The full variable domain, in which reference TRBV7-2 and TRBJ1-3 provide the parts outside the CDR3, is GAGVSQSPSNKVTEKGKDVELRCDPISGHTALYWYRQSLGQGLEFLIYFQGNSAPDKSGLPSDRFSAERTGGSVSTLTIQRTQQEDSAVYLCASSPWTPRSGNTIYFGEGSWLTVV.

Only one count was recorded for this clone. The J gene is TRBJ1-5, the V gene TRBV4-1; 9 positions agree with TRBD1. V lost 3 bases to trimming and J lost 11 bases; unmatched junction nucleotides: 8. The germline V gene has CDR1 MGHRA and CDR2 YSYEKL. This CDR3 has 14 residues. CDR3 amino acids: CASSHPGQGMAQHF. The DNA for the CDR3 is TGCGCCAGCAGCCACCCGGGACAGGGTATGGCCCAGCATTTT.

The chain couples TRBV7-9 to TRBJ1-2; 9 nucleotides line up with TRBD1. With 8 bases clipped from V and 5 bases from J, the junction kept 15 bases outside the gene matches. This CDR3 spans 16 amino acids. Germline V gives CDR1 SEHNR, CDR2 FQNEAQ (reference sequence). The DNA for the CDR3 is TGTGCCAGCCTCTTGTCGGGCGGGGGACAGGGTTATGGCTACACCTTC. It yields the protein CASLLSGGGQGYGYTF.

This chain connects TRBV12-3 or TRBV12-4 to TRBJ1-3; D call uncertain. The CDR3 spans 12 residues. The V gene lost 2 bases and the J gene lost 4 bases, with 3 bases spanning the gap. DNA of the CDR3: TGTGCCAGCAGTTTAAAGGGAAACACCATATATTTT. Its translation: CASSLKGNTIYF.

This clone turned up a few times. CDR3 nucleotide sequence: TGCAGCGTTGACGGAAAGGACTACGAGCAGTACTTC. Amino acid sequence: CSVDGKDYEQYF. This rearrangement joins TRBV29-1 to TRBJ2-7; unclear D gene. The V and J ends lost 3 bases and 3 bases respectively, with 9 bases between them. CDR1 is SQVTM, CDR2 ANQGSEA, per germline. CDR3 length equals 12 residues.

This clone was seen a few times. The gene calls are TRBV4-3 and TRBJ1-1, with D tentatively TRBD1 (5 bases). The germline V gene has CDR1 LGHNA and CDR2 YSLEER. This CDR3 region has 15 residues. V dropped 0 bases and J dropped 4 bases, with 12 bases sitting between them. CDR3 protein: CASSQDWGGVTEAFF. CDR3 nucleotide sequence: TGCGCCAGCAGCCAAGATTGGGGGGGGGTCACTGAAGCTTTCTTT.

CDR3 sequence: CASRGSSNQPQHF. The CDR3 DNA sequence: TGTGCCAGCAGGGGATCGAGCAATCAGCCCCAGCATTTT. The gene calls are TRBV6-5 and TRBJ1-5; D not certain. The ends were cut back, 6 bases at V and 1 base at J, with 7 bases in the middle. The CDR3 has 13 residues. Germline V CDR1 and CDR2: MNHEY, SVGAGI.

This chain connects TRBV3-1 (or the pseudogene TRBV3-2) to TRBJ2-2; 8 positions match TRBD2. The CDR3 length is 15 residues. Germline CDR1 LGHDT, CDR2 YNNKEL (reference sequence). J gave up 2 bases and V 5 bases, and 4 bases lay outside the gene matches. This chain's CDR3 is CASSTGGPNTGELFF. Written as DNA, the CDR3 is TGTGCCAGCAGCACGGGGGGGCCTAACACCGGGGAGCTGTTTTTT.